Listed below are T cell receptor beta chains from one sample, sequenced in a study of CD8 T cells in Susac syndrome. TCRdb reprocessed the immunoSEQ multiplex PCR reads via MiXCR and lists one record per CDR3 protein. The data hold some 99,000 distinct CDR3 sequences, with 85% to 95% observed a single time. The sample taken for sequencing was CD4+ T cells from PBMCs. All receptors come from a human donor with Susac syndrome. Each CDR3 is given without its conserved first and last residue.

j_call | v_call | cdr3_aa
TRBJ2-5 | TRBV4-3 | ASSQGQVQETQY
TRBJ1-1 | TRBV20-1 | SARDGQALMNTEAF
TRBJ2-7 | TRBV12-3/TRBV12-4 | ASSYRDRGDYEQY
TRBJ2-1 | TRBV7-9 | ASSFSRGSYNEQF
TRBJ1-6 | TRBV30 | AWRGGYNSPLH
TRBJ2-1 | TRBV14 | ASSLSGGVDEQF
TRBJ1-5 | TRBV12-5 | ASGRDEGQPQH
TRBJ1-4 | TRBV27 | ASSGQGMGKLF
TRBJ1-4 | TRBV9 | ASSPQVQPLEKLF
TRBJ2-2 | TRBV29-1 | SVREKIGELF
TRBJ2-6 | TRBV7-9 | ANRAGANVLT
TRBJ2-3 | TRBV28 | ASSGGLNTDTQY
TRBJ2-7 | TRBV6-1 | ASSPTGQSYEQY
TRBJ2-3 | TRBV6-2/TRBV6-3 | ASKIQGPSQY
TRBJ1-2 | TRBV18 | ASSPGQNNYGYT
TRBJ2-5 | TRBV30 | ALRAGGQETQY
TRBJ2-3 | TRBV7-7 | ASSPGTSGADTQY
TRBJ2-2 | TRBV20-1 | SARTNTGELF
TRBJ2-3 | TRBV7-8 | ASRYRGQADTQY
TRBJ2-3 | TRBV12-3/TRBV12-4 | ASSPDSISTDTQY
TRBJ2-1 | TRBV18 | ASSSGRLSYNEQF
TRBJ2-3 | TRBV6-5 | ASSYSRSGGVNTQY